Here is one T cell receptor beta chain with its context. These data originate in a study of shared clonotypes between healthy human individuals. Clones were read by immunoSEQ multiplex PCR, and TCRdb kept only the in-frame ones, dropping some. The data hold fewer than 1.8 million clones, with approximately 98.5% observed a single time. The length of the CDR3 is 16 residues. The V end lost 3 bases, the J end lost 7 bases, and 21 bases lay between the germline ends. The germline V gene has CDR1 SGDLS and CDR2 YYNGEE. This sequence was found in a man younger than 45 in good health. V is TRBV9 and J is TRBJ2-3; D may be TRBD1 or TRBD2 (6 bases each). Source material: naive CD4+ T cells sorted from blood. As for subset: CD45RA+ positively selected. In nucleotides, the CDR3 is TGTGCCAGCAGCGCGGGGGCGTCGGGTAGTGGGTATACGCAGTATTTT. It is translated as CASSAGASGSGYTQYF.